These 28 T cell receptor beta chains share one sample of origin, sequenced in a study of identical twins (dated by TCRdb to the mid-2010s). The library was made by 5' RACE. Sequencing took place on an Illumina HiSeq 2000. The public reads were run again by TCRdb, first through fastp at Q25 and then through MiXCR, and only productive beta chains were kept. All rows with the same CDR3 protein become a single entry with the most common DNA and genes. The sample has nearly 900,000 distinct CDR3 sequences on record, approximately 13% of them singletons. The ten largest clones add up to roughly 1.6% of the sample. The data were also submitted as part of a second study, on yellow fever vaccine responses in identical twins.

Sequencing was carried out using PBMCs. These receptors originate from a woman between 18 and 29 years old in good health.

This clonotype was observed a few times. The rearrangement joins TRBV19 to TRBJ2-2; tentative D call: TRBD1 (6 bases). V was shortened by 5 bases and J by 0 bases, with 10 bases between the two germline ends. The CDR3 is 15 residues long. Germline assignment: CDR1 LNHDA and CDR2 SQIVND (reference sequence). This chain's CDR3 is CASSPGHTNTGELFF. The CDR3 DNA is TGTGCCAGTAGTCCGGGACATACGAACACCGGGGAGCTGTTTTTT. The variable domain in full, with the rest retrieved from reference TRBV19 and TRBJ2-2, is DGGITQSPKYLFRKEGQNVTLSCEQNLNHDAMYWYRQDPGQGLRLIYYSQIVNDFQKGDIAEGYSVSREKKESFPLTVTSAQKNPTAFYLCASSPGHTNTGELFFGEGSRLTVL.

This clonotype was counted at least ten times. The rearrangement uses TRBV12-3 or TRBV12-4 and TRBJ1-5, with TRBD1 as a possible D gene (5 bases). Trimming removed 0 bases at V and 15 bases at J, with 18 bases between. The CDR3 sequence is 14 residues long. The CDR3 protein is CASSLAHGAAGRHF. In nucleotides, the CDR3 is TGTGCCAGCAGTTTAGCGCACGGGGCGGCCGGTCGGCATTTT.

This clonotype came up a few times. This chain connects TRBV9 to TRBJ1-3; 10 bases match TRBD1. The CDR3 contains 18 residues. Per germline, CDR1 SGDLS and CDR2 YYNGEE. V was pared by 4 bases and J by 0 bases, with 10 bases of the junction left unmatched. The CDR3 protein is CASSPRDRGLLSGNTIYF. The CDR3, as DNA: TGTGCCAGCAGCCCACGGGACAGGGGACTGCTCTCTGGAAACACCATATATTTT.

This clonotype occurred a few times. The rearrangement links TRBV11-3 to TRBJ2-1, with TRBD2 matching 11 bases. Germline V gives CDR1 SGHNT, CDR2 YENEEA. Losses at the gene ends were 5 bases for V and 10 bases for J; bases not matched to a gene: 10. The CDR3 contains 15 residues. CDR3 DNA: TGTGCCAGCAGCATTAGCGGGAGGGCGGATGGGGAGCAGTTCTTC. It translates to CASSISGRADGEQFF.

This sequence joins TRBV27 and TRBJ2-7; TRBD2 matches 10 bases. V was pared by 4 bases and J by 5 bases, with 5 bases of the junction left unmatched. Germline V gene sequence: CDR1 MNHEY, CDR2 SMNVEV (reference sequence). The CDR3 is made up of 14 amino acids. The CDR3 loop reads CASSSLAGTNEQYF. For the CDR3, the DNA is TGTGCCAGCAGTTCACTAGCGGGGACCAACGAGCAGTACTTC.

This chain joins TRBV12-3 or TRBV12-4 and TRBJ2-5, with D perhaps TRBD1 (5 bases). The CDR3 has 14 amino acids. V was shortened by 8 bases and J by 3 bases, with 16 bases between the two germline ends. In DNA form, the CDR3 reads TGTGCCAGCGTAAAAAGGGGTTGGGAAGAGACCCAGTACTTC. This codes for CASVKRGWEETQYF.

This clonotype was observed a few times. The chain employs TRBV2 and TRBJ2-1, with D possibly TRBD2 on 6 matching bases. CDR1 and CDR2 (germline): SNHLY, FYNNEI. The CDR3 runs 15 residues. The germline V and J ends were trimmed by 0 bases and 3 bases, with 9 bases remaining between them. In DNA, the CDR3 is TGTGCCAGCAGTGAAGCGGCTAGCGTCTACAATGAGCAGTTCTTC. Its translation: CASSEAASVYNEQFF.

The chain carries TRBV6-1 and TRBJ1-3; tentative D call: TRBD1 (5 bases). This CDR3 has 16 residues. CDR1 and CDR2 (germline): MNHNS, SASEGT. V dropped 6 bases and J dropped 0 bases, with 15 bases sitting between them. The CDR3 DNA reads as TGTGCCAGCAGCGTCACAGGCTATTTCTCTGGAAACACCATATATTTT. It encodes CASSVTGYFSGNTIYF.

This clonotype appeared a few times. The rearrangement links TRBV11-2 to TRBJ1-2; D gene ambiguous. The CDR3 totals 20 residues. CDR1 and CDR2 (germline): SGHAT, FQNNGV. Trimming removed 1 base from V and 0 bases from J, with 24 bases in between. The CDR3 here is CASSLGAGLRDPRTNYGYTF. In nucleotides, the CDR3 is TGTGCCAGCAGCTTAGGGGCCGGACTCCGAGATCCTAGGACTAACTATGGCTACACCTTC.

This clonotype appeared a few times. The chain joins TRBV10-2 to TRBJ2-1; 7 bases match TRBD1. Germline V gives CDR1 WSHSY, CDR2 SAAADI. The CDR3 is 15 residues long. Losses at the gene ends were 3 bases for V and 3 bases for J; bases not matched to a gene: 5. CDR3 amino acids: CASSDWDRYYNEQFF. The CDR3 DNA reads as TGCGCCAGCAGTGATTGGGACAGATACTACAATGAGCAGTTCTTC.

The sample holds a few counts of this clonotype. The CDR3 DNA is TGTGCCAGCAGTTTCCTACAGGGGGGCTCCTACGAGCAGTACGTC. Translating it yields CASSFLQGGSYEQYV. This chain uses TRBV12-3 or TRBV12-4 with TRBJ2-7; TRBD1 matches at 8 bases. The CDR3 is 15 amino acids. With V trimmed by 3 bases and J by 0 bases, 4 bases remained unmatched.

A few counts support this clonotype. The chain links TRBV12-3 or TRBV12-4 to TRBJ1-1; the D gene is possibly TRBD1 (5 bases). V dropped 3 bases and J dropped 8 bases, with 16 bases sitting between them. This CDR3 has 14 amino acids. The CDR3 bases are TGTGCCAGCAGTTTCATGGGACGGCGGGGCGAAGCTTTCTTT. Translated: CASSFMGRRGEAFF.

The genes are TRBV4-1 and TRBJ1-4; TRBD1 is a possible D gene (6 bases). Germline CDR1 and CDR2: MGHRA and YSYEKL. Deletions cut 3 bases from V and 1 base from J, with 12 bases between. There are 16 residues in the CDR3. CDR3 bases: TGCGCCAGCAGCCAGGCCCCGGGACAAACTAATGAAAAACTGTTTTTT. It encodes CASSQAPGQTNEKLFF.

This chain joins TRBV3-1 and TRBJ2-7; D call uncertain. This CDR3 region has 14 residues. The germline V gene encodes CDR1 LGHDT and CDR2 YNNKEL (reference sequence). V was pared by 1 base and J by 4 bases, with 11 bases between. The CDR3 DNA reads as TGTGCCAGCAGCCAAGGTGCGGTACCTTACGAGCAGTACTTC. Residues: CASSQGAVPYEQYF.

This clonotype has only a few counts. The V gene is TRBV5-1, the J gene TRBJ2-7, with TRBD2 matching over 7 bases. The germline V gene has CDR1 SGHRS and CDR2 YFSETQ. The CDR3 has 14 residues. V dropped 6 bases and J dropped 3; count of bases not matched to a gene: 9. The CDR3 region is CASMVGEGNYEQYF. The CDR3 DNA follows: TGCGCCAGCATGGTGGGGGAGGGAAACTACGAGCAGTACTTC.

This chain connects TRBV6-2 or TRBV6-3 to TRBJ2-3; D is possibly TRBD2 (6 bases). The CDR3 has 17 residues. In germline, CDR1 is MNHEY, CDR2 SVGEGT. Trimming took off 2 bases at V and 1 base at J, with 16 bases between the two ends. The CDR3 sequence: CASSYGRDFGGTDTQYF. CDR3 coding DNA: TGTGCCAGCAGTTACGGAAGGGACTTTGGAGGCACAGATACGCAGTATTTT.

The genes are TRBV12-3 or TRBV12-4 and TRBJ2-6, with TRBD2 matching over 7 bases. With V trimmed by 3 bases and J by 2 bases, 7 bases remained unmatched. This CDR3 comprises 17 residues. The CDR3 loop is CASSLGEGYAGANVLTF. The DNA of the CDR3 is TGTGCCAGCAGTTTGGGGGAGGGATACGCTGGGGCCAACGTCCTGACTTTC.

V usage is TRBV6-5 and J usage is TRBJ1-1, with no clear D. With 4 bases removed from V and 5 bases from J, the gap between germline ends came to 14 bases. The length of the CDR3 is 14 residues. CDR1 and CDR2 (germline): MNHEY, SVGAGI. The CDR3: CASSSTQEGTEAFF. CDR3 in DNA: TGTGCCAGCAGTTCGACCCAGGAGGGAACTGAAGCTTTCTTT.

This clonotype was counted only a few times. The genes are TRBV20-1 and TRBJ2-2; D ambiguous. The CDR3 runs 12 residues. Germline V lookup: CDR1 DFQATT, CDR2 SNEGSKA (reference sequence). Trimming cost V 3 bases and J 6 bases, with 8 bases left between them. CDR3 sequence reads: CSASGGPGELFF. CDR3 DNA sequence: TGCAGTGCTAGTGGTGGACCCGGGGAGCTGTTTTTT.

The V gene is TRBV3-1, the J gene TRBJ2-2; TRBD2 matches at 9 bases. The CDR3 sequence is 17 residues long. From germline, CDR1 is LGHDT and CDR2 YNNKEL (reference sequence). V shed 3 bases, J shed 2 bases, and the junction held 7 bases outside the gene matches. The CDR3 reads CASSQYRTSANTGELFF. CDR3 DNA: TGTGCCAGCAGCCAGTATCGGACTAGCGCCAACACCGGGGAGCTGTTTTTT.

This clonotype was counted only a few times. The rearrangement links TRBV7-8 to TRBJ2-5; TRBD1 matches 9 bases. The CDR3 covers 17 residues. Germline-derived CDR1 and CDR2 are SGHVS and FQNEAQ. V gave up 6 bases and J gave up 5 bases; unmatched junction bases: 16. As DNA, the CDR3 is TGTGCCAGCAGATTACTTACAGGGGGCTACCCCGGGGAGACCCAGTACTTC. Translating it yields CASRLLTGGYPGETQYF.

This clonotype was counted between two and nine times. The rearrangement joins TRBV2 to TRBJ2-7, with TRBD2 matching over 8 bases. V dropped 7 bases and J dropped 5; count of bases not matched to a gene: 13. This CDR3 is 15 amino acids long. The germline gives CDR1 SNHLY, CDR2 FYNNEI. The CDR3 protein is CASIGEREIRNEQYF. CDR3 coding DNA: TGTGCCAGCATTGGGGAGCGGGAGATTCGCAACGAGCAGTACTTC.

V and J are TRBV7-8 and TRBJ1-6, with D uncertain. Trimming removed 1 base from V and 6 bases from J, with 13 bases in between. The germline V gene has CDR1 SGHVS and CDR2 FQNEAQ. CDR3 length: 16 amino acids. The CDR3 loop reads CASSLVGNSANSPLHF. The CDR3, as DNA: TGTGCCAGCAGCTTAGTCGGAAACAGCGCTAATTCACCCCTCCACTTT.

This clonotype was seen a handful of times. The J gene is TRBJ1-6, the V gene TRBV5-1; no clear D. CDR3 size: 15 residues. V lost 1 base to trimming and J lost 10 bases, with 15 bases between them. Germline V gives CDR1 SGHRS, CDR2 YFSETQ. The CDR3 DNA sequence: TGCGCCAGCAGCTTGATTGGCTTCCCGGGGTCACCCCTCCACTTT. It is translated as CASSLIGFPGSPLHF.

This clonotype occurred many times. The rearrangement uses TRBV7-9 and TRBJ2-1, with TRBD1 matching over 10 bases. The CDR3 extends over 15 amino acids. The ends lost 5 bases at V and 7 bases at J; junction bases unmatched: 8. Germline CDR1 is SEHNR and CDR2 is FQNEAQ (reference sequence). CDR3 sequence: CASSLSGTGENEQFF. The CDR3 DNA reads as TGTGCCAGCAGCCTGTCCGGGACAGGGGAAAATGAGCAGTTCTTC.

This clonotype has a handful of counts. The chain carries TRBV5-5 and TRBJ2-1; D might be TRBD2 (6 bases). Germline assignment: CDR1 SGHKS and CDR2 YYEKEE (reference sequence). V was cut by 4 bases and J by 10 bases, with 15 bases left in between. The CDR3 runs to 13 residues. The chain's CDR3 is CASSPRLVREQFF. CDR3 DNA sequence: TGTGCCAGCAGCCCCCGACTAGTTCGAGAGCAGTTCTTC.

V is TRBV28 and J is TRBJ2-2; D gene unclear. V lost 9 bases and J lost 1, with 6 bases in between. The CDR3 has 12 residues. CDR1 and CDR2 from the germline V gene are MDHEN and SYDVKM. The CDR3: CASLENTGELFF. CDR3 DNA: TGTGCCAGTCTTGAGAACACCGGGGAGCTGTTTTTT. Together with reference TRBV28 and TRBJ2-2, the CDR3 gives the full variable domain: DVKVTQSSRYLVKRTGEKVFLECVQDMDHENMFWYRQDPGLGLRLIYFSYDVKMKEKGDIPEGYSVSREKKERFSLILESASTNQTSMYLCASLENTGELFFGEGSRLTVL.

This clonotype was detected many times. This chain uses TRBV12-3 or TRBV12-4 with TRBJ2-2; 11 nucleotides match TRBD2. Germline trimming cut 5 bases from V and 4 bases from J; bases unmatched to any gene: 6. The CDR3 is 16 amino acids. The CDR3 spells CASSDLLAGATGELFF. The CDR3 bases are TGTGCCAGCAGTGACTTACTAGCGGGGGCCACCGGGGAGCTGTTTTTT.